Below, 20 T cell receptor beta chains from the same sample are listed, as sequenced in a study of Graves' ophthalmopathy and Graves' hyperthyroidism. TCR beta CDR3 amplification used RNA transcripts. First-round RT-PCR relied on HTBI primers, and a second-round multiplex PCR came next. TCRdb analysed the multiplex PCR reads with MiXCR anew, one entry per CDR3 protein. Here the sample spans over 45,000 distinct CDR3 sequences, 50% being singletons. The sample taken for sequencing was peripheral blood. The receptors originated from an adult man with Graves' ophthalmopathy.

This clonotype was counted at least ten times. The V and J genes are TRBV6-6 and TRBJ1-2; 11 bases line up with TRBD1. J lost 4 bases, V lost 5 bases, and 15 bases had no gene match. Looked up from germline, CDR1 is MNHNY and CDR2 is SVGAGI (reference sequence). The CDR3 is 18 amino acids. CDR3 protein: CASSVLGQGGSLSYGYTF. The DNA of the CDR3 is TGTGCCAGCAGTGTCCTGGGACAGGGGGGTTCTCTAAGCTATGGCTACACCTTC.

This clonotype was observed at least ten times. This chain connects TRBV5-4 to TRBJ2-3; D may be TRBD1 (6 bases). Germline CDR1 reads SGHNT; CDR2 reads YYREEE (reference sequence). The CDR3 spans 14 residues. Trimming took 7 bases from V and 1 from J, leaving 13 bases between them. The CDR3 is CASGTGLGTDTQYF. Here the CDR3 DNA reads TGTGCCAGCGGAACAGGGCTGGGCACAGATACGCAGTATTTT. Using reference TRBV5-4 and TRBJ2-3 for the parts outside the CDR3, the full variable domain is ETGVTQSPTHLIKTRGQQVTLRCSSQSGHNTVSWYQQALGQGPQFIFQYYREEENGRGNFPPRFSGLQFPNYSSELNVNALELDDSALYLCASGTGLGTDTQYFGPGTRLTVL.

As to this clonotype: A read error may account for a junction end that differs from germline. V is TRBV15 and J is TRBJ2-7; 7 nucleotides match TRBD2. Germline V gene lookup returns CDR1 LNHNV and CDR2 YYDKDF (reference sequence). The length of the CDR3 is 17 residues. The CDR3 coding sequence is TGTGCCACCAGCAGTGGTGCGGGCGGGGGTTTCTCCTGCGAGCAGTACTTC. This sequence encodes CATSSGAGGGFSCEQYF.

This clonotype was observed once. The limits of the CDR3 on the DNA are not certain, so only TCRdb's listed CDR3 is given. The CDR3: CAHPEDSSFYICSARRRGGETQYF. The V call is TRBV10-3, the J call TRBJ2-5; the D call in the table, TRBD2, was not verified against the DNA. The CDR3 is 24 residues long, ends included. CDR1 is ENHRY, CDR2 SYGVKD, per germline.

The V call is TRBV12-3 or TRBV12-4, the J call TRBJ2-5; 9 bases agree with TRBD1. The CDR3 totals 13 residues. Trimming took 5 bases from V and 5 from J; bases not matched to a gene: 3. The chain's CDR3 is CASSRDRAETQYF. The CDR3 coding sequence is TGTGCCAGCAGTCGGGACAGGGCTGAGACCCAGTACTTC.

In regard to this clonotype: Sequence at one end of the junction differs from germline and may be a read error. CDR3 loop: CSATRDRPPEEYF. The CDR3 DNA is TGCAGTGCCACCCGGGACAGGCCGCCCGAGGAGTACTTC. J is TRBJ2-7 and V is TRBV20-1; 8 bases are shared with TRBD1. The germline V gene has CDR1 DFQATT and CDR2 SNEGSKA (reference sequence). The CDR3 runs to 13 residues.

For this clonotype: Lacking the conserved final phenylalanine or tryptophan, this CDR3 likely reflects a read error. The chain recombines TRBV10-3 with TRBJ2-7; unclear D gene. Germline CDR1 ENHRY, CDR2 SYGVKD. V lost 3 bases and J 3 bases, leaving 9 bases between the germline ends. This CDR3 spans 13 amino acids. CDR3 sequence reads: CAISEGKLYEQYL. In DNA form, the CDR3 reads TGTGCCATCAGTGAAGGCAAGCTCTACGAGCAGTACCTC.

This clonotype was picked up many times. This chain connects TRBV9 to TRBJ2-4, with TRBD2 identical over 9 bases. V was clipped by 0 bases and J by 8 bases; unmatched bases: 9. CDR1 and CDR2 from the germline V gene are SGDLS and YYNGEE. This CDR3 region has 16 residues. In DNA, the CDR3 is TGTGCCAGCAGCGTAGGACTAGCGGTGGGGGGTGACATTCAGTACTTC. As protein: CASSVGLAVGGDIQYF.

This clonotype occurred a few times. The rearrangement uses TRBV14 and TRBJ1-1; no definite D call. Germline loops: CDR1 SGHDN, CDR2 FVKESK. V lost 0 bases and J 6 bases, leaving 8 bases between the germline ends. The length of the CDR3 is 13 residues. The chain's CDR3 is CASSQDLAPEAFF. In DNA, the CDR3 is TGTGCCAGCAGCCAAGATTTGGCCCCTGAAGCTTTCTTT.

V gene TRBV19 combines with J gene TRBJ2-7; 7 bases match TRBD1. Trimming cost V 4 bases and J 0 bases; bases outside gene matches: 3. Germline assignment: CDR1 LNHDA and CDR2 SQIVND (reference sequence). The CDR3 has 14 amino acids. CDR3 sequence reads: CASSRNRGSYEQYF. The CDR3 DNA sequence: TGTGCCAGTAGTAGAAACAGGGGCTCCTACGAGCAGTACTTC.

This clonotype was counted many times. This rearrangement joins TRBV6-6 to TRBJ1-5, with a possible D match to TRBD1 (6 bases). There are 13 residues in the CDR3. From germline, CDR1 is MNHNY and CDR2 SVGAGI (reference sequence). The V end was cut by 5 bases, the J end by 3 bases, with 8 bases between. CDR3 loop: CASSTGYNQPQHF. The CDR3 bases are TGTGCCAGCAGTACAGGGTACAATCAGCCCCAGCATTTT.

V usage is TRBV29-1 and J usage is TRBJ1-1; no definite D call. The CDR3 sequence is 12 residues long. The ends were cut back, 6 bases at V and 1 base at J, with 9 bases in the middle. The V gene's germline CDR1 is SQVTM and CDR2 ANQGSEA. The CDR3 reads CSVDPRNTEAFF. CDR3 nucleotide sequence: TGCAGCGTGGACCCACGGAACACTGAAGCTTTCTTT.

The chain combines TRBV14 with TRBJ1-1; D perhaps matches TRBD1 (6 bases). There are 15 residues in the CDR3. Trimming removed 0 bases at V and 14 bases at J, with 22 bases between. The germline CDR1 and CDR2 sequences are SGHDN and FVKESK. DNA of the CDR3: TGTGCCAGCAGCCAAGAGGGAGGGGGTGGCACTGAAGTCTTCTTT. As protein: CASSQEGGGGTEVFF.

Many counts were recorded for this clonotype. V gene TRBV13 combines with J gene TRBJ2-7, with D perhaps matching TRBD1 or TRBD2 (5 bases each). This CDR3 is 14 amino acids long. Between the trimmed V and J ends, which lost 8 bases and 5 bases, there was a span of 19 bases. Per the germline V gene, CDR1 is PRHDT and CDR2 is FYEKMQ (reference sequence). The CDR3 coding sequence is TGTGCCAGCTTCAGAGGAGGCACAGGCCACGAGCAGTACTTC. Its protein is CASFRGGTGHEQYF.

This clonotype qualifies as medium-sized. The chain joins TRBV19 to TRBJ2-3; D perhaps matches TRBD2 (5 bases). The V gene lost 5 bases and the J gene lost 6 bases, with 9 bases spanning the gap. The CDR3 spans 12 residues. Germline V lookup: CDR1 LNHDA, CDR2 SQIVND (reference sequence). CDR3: CASSVDYDTQYF. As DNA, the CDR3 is TGTGCCAGTAGTGTCGACTACGATACGCAGTATTTT. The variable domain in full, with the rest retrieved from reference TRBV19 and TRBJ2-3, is DGGITQSPKYLFRKEGQNVTLSCEQNLNHDAMYWYRQDPGQGLRLIYYSQIVNDFQKGDIAEGYSVSREKKESFPLTVTSAQKNPTAFYLCASSVDYDTQYFGPGTRLTVL.

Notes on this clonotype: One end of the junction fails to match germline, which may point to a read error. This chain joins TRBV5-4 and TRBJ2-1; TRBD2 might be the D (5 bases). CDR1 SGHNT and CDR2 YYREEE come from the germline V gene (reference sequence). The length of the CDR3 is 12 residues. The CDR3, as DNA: TGTGTCAGCGGCTTAGGTCCCAATGAGCAGTTCTTC. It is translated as CVSGLGPNEQFF.

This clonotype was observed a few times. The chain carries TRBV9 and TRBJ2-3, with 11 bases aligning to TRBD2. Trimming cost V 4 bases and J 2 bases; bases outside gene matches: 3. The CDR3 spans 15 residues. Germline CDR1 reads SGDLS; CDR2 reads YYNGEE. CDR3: CASSYSGRDTDTQYF. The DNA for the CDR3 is TGTGCCAGCAGCTATAGCGGGAGGGACACAGATACGCAGTATTTT.

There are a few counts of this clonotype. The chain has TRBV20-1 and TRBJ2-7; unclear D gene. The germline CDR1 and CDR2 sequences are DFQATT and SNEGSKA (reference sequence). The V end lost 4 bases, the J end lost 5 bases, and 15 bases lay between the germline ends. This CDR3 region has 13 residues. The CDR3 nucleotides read TGCAGTGCTACTGCGGAGAGTCTACACGAGCAGTACTTC. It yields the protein CSATAESLHEQYF.

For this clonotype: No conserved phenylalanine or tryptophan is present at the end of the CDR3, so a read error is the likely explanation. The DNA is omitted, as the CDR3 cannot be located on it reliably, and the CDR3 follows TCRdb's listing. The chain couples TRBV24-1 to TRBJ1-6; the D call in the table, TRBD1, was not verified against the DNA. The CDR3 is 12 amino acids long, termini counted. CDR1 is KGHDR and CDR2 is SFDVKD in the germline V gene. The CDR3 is CATSRDDSPLRL.

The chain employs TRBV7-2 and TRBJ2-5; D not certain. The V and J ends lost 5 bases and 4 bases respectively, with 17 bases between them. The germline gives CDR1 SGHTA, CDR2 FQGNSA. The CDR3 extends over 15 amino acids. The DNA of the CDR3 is TGTGCCAGCAGCCCAATTAGTGAATGGGGAGAGACCCAGTACTTC. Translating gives CASSPISEWGETQYF.